Reported below is one T cell receptor beta chain. What it binds is not known. TCRdb analysed the RACE reads with MiXCR anew, one entry per CDR3 protein. The data contain approximately 350,000 distinct CDR3 sequences, around 7% of them singletons. Time point specified: patch test 1, 2 weeks after DPC sensitization. Treatment: therapeutic diphenylcyclopropenone sensitization with weekly scalp DPC. This specimen comes from a study of human T cells and chemical hapten exposure. Study-wide results and limits: In the PT1 data, expanded TCR counts showed a positive correlation with patch test score.

Germline V gene lookup returns CDR1 SQVTM and CDR2 ANQGSEA. Trimming removed 5 bases at V and 4 bases at J, with 8 bases between. The CDR3 runs to 11 residues. The chain carries TRBV29-1 and TRBJ1-1; no firm D call. The TCR was taken from a young woman with alopecia areata. Some clones in this sample may be carry-over from other donors' samples. The sample in question was whole blood, obtained in connection with sensitization to the hapten diphenylcyclopropenone (DPC). The CDR3 bases are TGCAGCGTTCTCAGTGGCACTGAAGCTTTCTTT. This gives the protein CSVLSGTEAFF.